The rows below give T cell receptor beta chains drawn from one sample of a study of cytomegalovirus exposure and HLA in healthy donors. The repertoire was sequenced with immunoSEQ multiplex PCR; TCRdb's copy has only in-frame clones and lacks some. The sample data list about 190,000 clones. Sequencing was performed on PBMCs. All receptors come from a man aged 25-40 years in good health and CMV-seronegative. Each CDR3 is given with its conserved first and last residue. Fields, in order: V gene, D gene, J gene, CDR3 length, CDR3 protein, CDR3 DNA. The D gene is left open where the match is weak.

TRBV23-1	TRBD1	TRBJ1-5	17	CASSATGDLIWNQPQHF	TGCGCCAGCAGTGCGACAGGGGATCTAATATGGAATCAGCCCCAGCATTTT
TRBV5-4	-	TRBJ2-3	15	CASSLVRGVTDTQYF	TGTGCCAGCAGCTTGGTAAGGGGCGTCACAGATACGCAGTATTTT
TRBV25-1	-	TRBJ2-2	15	CASSARQLNTGELFF	TGTGCCAGCAGTGCACGACAGTTAAACACCGGGGAGCTGTTTTTT
TRBV27	-	TRBJ2-6	18	CASRPGTQAPSGANVLTF	TGTGCCAGCAGACCCGGGACACAGGCACCGTCTGGGGCCAACGTCCTGACTTTC
TRBV6-5	-	TRBJ1-2	16	CASSYFLRAANYGYTF	TGTGCCAGCAGTTACTTTTTGCGGGCAGCTAACTATGGCTACACCTTC
TRBV18	TRBD1	TRBJ1-2	13	CASSPGQAAGYTF	TGTGCCAGCTCACCAGGACAGGCGGCTGGCTACACCTTC
TRBV5-4	TRBD1	TRBJ1-1	15	CASSEPDRVGTEAFF	TGTGCCAGCAGCGAACCGGACAGGGTTGGTACTGAAGCTTTCTTT
TRBV18	TRBD1	TRBJ1-5	15	CASSVEGASNQPQHF	TGTGCCAGCTCTGTCGAGGGGGCGAGCAATCAGCCCCAGCATTTT
TRBV12-5	TRBD1	TRBJ1-5	16	CASGPDPQGANQPQHF	TGTGCTAGTGGCCCGGACCCTCAGGGGGCCAATCAGCCCCAGCATTTT
TRBV5-4	TRBD2	TRBJ2-7	15	CASSLDSGRPLEQYF	TGTGCCAGCAGCTTGGATAGCGGGAGGCCCCTCGAGCAGTACTTC
TRBV7-9	TRBD1	TRBJ2-7	15	CASSSRDRGDIEQYF	TGTGCCAGCAGCTCCCGGGACAGGGGGGACATCGAGCAGTACTTC
TRBV7-2	-	TRBJ1-5	12	CASSLSSQPQHF	TGTGCCAGCAGCCTCTCGAGTCAGCCCCAGCATTTT
TRBV7-9	-	TRBJ2-7	12	CASSPLPYEQYF	TGTGCCAGCAGCCCCCTCCCCTACGAGCAGTACTTC
TRBV27	-	TRBJ2-1	16	CASSPPRTGGYNEQFF	TGTGCCAGCAGCCCTCCCAGAACCGGGGGCTACAATGAGCAGTTCTTC
TRBV18	TRBD1	TRBJ2-5	16	CASSPPGTGGQETQYF	TGTGCCAGCTCACCTCCCGGGACAGGGGGCCAGGAGACCCAGTACTTC
TRBV5-4	-	TRBJ2-7	14	CASSLGGYSYEQYF	TGTGCCAGCAGCCTCGGGGGATACTCCTACGAGCAGTACTTC
TRBV4-2	TRBD1	TRBJ2-2	17	CASSQEPGGSGTGELFF	TGTGCCAGCAGCCAAGAACCAGGGGGATCAGGCACCGGGGAGCTGTTTTTT
TRBV30	TRBD1	TRBJ1-5	15	CAWSLEGQGVSPQHF	TGTGCCTGGAGTCTCGAGGGACAGGGGGTTTCGCCCCAGCATTTT
TRBV6-1	TRBD1	TRBJ1-3	15	CASSERTGGRNTIYF	TGTGCCAGCAGTGAAAGGACAGGGGGAAGAAACACCATATATTTT
TRBV2	TRBD1	TRBJ1-4	11	CASRIDRESFF	TGTGCCAGCAGAATCGACAGGGAAAGTTTTTTT
TRBV29-1	-	TRBJ2-5	15	CSVSVAGWGVETQYF	TGCAGCGTTTCGGTTGCCGGGTGGGGGGTAGAGACCCAGTACTTC
TRBV28	-	TRBJ2-4	17	CASSPRQGILAKNIQYF	TGTGCCAGCAGTCCCCGCCAGGGAATTCTAGCCAAAAACATTCAGTACTTC
TRBV6-6	-	TRBJ2-2	13	CASSYGGTGELFF	TGTGCCAGCAGTTACGGCGGAACCGGGGAGCTGTTTTTT
TRBV7-6	-	TRBJ2-1	16	CASSLEGLTSYNEQFF	TGTGCCAGCAGCTTAGAGGGGCTTACCTCCTACAATGAGCAGTTCTTC
TRBV7-7	TRBD2	TRBJ2-3	15	CASSFSGISTDTQYF	TGTGCCAGCAGCTTTAGCGGGATAAGCACAGATACGCAGTATTTT
TRBV6-5	-	TRBJ2-7	15	CASSFQGLPRSEQYF	TGTGCCAGCAGTTTCCAAGGACTGCCCCGGAGCGAGCAGTACTTC
TRBV13	TRBD1	TRBJ1-1	14	CASSLGQSNTEAFF	TGTGCCAGCAGCCTGGGACAGTCGAACACTGAAGCTTTCTTT
TRBV30	TRBD1	TRBJ1-4	14	CAWGTDRSNEKLFF	TGTGCCTGGGGGACGGACAGGAGTAATGAAAAACTGTTTTTT
TRBV11-3	-	TRBJ1-3	13	CASSLGPGNTIYF	TGTGCCAGCAGCTTAGGGCCTGGAAACACCATATATTTT
TRBV2	TRBD1	TRBJ1-1	14	CASSRTGGSPEAFF	TGTGCCAGCAGTAGGACAGGGGGAAGTCCTGAAGCTTTCTTT
TRBV27	-	TRBJ2-7	15	CASASPGGTSYEQYF	TGTGCCAGCGCGTCCCCCGGAGGGACCTCCTACGAGCAGTACTTC
TRBV2	-	TRBJ1-5	15	CASSRGLPSGQPQHF	TGTGCCAGCAGCAGGGGTCTCCCATCGGGGCAGCCCCAGCATTTT
TRBV7-5	-	TRBJ1-6	14	CARSLKRGYSPLHF	TGTGCCAGAAGCTTAAAAAGGGGGTATTCACCCCTCCACTTT
TRBV6-5	-	TRBJ2-7	13	CASSYPPGYEQYF	TGTGCCAGCAGTTACCCTCCGGGCTACGAGCAGTACTTC
TRBV10-3	-	TRBJ2-7	14	CAIRAGGDGYEQYF	TGTGCCATCCGTGCCGGGGGAGATGGCTACGAGCAGTACTTC
TRBV30	TRBD1	TRBJ1-2	13	CAWRIQGNYGYTF	TGTGCCTGGAGAATACAGGGGAACTATGGCTACACCTTC
TRBV4-2	-	TRBJ2-7	16	CASSQEQQFSTYEQYF	TGTGCCAGCAGCCAAGAGCAACAGTTCTCCACCTACGAGCAGTACTTC
TRBV19	TRBD1	TRBJ1-1	15	CASSDGQGIFTEAFF	TGTGCCAGTAGTGACGGACAGGGAATTTTCACTGAAGCTTTCTTT
TRBV11-2	-	TRBJ1-1	12	CASNPYATEAFF	TGTGCCAGCAACCCTTATGCGACTGAAGCTTTCTTT
TRBV2	TRBD1	TRBJ2-7	16	CASRDLGQGISYEQYF	TGTGCCAGCAGGGATCTGGGACAGGGAATCTCCTACGAGCAGTACTTC
TRBV7-3	-	TRBJ2-5	13	CASSFNLQETQYF	TGTGCCAGCAGCTTTAATCTACAAGAGACCCAGTACTTC
TRBV15	-	TRBJ2-7	15	CATSRAPLRNYEQYF	TGTGCCACCAGCAGAGCACCCCTCAGGAATTACGAGCAGTACTTC
TRBV6-5	TRBD1	TRBJ2-7	15	CASSSRQGDLREQYF	TGTGCCAGCAGCTCCAGACAGGGAGATTTACGCGAGCAGTACTTC
TRBV28	-	TRBJ2-3	13	CASSPLNTDTQYF	TGTGCCAGCAGTCCCCTTAACACAGATACGCAGTATTTT
TRBV7-9	TRBD1	TRBJ2-5	13	CASSLGTGETQYF	TGTGCCAGCAGCTTAGGGACAGGGGAGACCCAGTACTTC